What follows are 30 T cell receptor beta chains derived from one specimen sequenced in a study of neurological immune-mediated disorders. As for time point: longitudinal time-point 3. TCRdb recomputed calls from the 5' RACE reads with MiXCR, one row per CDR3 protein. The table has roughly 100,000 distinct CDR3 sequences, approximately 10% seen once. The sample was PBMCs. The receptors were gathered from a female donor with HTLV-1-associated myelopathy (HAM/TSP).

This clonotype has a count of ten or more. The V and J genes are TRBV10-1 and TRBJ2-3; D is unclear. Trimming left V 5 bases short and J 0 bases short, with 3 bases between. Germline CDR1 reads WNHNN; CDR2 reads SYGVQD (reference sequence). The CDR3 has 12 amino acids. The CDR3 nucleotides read TGCGCCAGCAGTACTAGCACAGATACGCAGTATTTT. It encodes CASSTSTDTQYF.

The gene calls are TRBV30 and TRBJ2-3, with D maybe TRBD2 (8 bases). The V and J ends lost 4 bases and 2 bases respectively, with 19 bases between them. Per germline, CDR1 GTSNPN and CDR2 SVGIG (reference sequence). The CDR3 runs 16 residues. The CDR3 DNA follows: TGTGCCTGGAAGGGGGCGGCTAGCGGGCTCACAGATACGCAGTATTTT. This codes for CAWKGAASGLTDTQYF.

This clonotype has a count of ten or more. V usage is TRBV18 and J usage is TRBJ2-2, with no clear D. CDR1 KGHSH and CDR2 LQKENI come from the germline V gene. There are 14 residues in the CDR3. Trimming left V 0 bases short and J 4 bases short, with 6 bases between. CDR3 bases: TGTGCCAGCTCACCACCCCGGTCCACCGGGGAGCTGTTTTTT. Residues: CASSPPRSTGELFF.

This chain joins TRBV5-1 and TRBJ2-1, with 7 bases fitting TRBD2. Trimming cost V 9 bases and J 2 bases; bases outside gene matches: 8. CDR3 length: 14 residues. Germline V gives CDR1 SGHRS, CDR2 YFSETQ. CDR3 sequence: CATTREDAYNEQFF. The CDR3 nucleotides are TGCGCCACCACCCGGGAGGACGCCTACAATGAGCAGTTCTTC.

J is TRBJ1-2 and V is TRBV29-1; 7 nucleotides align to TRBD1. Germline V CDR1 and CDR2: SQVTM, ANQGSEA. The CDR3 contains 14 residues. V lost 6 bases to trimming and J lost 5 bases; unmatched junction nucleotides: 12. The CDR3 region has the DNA TGCAGCGTCGAGTCCGGGACAGTCAGTTATGGCTACACCTTC. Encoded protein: CSVESGTVSYGYTF.

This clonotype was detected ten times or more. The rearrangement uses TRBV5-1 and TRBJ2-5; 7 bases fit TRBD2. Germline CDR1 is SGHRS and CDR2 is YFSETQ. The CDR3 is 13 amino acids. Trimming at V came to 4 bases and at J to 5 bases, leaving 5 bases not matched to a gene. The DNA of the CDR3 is TGCGCCAGCAGCAGGACTAGAGGGGAGACCCAGTACTTC. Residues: CASSRTRGETQYF.

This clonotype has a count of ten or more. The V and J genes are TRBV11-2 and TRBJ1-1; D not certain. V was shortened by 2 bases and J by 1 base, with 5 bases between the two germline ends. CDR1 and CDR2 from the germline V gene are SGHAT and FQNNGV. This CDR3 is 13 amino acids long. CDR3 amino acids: CASSLSRNTEAFF. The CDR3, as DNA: TGTGCCAGCAGCTTAAGCAGGAACACTGAAGCTTTCTTT. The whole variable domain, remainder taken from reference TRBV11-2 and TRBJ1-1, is EAGVAQSPRYKIIEKRQSVAFWCNPISGHATLYWYQQILGQGPKLLIQFQNNGVVDDSQLPKDRFSAERLKGVDSTLKIQPAKLEDSAVYLCASSLSRNTEAFFGQGTRLTVV.

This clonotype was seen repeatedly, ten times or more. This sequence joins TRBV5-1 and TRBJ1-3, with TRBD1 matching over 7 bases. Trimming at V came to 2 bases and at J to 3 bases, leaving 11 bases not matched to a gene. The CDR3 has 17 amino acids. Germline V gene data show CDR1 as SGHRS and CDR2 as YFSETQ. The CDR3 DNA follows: TGCGCCAGCAGCTTCTCTACTGCTTACAGGGGTGGAAACACCATATATTTT. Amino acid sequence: CASSFSTAYRGGNTIYF.

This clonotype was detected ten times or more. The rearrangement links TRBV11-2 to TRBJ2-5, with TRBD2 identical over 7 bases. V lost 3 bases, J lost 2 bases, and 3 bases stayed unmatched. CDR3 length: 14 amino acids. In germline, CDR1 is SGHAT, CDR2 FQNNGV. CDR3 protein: CASSFRLAQETQYF. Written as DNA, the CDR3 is TGTGCCAGCAGCTTTAGACTAGCTCAAGAGACCCAGTACTTC.

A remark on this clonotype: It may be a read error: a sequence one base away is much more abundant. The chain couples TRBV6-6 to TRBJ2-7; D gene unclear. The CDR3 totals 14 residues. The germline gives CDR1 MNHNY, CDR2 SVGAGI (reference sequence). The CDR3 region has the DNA TGTGACAGCAGTTACGGGCGGAGCGCGTGGGAGCAGTACTTC. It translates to CDSSYGRSAWEQYF.

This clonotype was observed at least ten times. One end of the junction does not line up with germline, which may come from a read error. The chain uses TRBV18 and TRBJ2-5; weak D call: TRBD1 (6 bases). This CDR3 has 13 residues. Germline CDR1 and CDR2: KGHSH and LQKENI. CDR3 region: CASSPTGQETQYF. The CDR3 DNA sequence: TGCGCCAGCAGCCCGACAGGCCAAGAGACCCAGTACTTC. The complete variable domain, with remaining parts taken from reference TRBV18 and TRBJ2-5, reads NAGVMQNPRHLVRRRGQEARLRCSPMKGHSHVYWYRQLPEEGLKFMVYLQKENIIDESGMPKERFSAEFPKEGPSILRIQQVVRGDSAAYFCASSPTGQETQYFGPGTRLLVL.

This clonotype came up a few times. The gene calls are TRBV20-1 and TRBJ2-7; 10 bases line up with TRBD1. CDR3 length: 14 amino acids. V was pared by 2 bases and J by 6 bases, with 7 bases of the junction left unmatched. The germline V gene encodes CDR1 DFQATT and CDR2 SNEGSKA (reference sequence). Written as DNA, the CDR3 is TGCAGTGCTAGATCCGGACAGGGGGTATTCGAGCAGTACTTC. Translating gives CSARSGQGVFEQYF.

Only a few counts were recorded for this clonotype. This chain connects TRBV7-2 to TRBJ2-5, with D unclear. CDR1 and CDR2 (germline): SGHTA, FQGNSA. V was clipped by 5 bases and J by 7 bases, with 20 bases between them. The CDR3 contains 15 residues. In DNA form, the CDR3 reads TGTGCCAGCAGCAACCCGGCCCGCTTAAAAGGGACCCAGTACTTC. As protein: CASSNPARLKGTQYF.

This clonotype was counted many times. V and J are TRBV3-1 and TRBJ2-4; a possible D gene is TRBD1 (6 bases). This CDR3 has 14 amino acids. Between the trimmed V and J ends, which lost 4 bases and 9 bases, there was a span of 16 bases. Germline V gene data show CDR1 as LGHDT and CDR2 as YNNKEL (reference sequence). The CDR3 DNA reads TGTGCCAGCAGCCGTGGACAGACGGAGACCATTCAGTACTTC. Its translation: CASSRGQTETIQYF.

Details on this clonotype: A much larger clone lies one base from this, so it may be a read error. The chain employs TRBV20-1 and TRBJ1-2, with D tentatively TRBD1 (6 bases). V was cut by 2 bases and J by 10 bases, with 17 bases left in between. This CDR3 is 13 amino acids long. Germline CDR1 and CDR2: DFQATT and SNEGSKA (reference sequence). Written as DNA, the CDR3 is TGCAGTGCTAGATGGCTTGGGACATGTTCCTACACCTTC. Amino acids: CSARWLGTCSYTF.

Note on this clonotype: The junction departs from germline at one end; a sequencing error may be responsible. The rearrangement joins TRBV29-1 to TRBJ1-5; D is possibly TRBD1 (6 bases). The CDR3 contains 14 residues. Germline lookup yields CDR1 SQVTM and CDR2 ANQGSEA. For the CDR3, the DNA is TGCAGCGTGGTCACAGGGTATAGCATTCAGCCCCAGCATTTT. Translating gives CSVVTGYSIQPQHF.

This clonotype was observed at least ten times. The CDR3 coding sequence is TGCGCCAGCAGCCCGAGCGGGGGGGCCGGAGATACGCAGTATTTT. It encodes CASSPSGGAGDTQYF. This sequence joins TRBV5-1 and TRBJ2-3; 10 nucleotides match TRBD2. The trim removed 4 bases at V and 5 bases at J, leaving 7 bases unmatched. The CDR3 contains 15 residues. Germline-derived CDR1 and CDR2 are SGHRS and YFSETQ. The whole variable domain, filled in from reference TRBV5-1 and TRBJ2-3, reads KAGVTQTPRYLIKTRGQQVTLSCSPISGHRSVSWYQQTPGQGLQFLFEYFSETQRNKGNFPGRFSGRQFSNSRSEMNVSTLELGDSALYLCASSPSGGAGDTQYFGPGTRLTVL.

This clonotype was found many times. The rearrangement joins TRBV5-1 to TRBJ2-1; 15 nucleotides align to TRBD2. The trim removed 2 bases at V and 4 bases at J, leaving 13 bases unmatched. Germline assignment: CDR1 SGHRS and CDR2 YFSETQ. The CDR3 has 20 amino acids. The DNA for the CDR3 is TGCGCCAGCAGCTTTACCCCGACCGGACTAGCGGGGGGGCTATACAATGAGCAGTTCTTC. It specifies CASSFTPTGLAGGLYNEQFF.

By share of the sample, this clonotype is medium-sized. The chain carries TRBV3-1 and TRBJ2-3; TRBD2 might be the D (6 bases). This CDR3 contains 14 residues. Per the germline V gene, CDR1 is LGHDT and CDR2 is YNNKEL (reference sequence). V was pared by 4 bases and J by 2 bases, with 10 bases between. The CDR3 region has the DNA TGTGCCAGCAGCCGGGGGGTCCCCACAGATACGCAGTATTTT. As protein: CASSRGVPTDTQYF.

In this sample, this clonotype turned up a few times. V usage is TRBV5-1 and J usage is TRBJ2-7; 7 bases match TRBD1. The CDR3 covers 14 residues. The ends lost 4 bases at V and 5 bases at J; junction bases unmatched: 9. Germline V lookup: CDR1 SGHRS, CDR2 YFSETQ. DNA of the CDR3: TGCGCCAGCAGCATGGACAGGACCTTCGACGAGCAGTACTTC. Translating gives CASSMDRTFDEQYF.

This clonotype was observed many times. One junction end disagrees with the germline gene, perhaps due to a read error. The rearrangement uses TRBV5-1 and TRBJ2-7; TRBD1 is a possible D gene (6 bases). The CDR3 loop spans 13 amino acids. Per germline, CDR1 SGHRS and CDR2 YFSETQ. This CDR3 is CASTLGQLYEQYF. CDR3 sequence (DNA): TGCGCCAGCACCTTGGGACAACTCTACGAGCAGTACTTC.

CDR3 nucleotide sequence: TGTGCCAGCAGTTTATATAACCTAGCTAGCACAGATACGCAGTATTTT. This codes for CASSLYNLASTDTQYF. The rearrangement links TRBV28 to TRBJ2-3, with D perhaps matching TRBD2 (5 bases). In germline, CDR1 is MDHEN, CDR2 SYDVKM. This CDR3 has 16 residues. Between the trimmed V and J ends, which lost 1 base and 0 bases, there was a span of 11 bases. The full variable domain, rest sourced from reference TRBV28 and TRBJ2-3, is DVKVTQSSRYLVKRTGEKVFLECVQDMDHENMFWYRQDPGLGLRLIYFSYDVKMKEKGDIPEGYSVSREKKERFSLILESASTNQTSMYLCASSLYNLASTDTQYFGPGTRLTVL.

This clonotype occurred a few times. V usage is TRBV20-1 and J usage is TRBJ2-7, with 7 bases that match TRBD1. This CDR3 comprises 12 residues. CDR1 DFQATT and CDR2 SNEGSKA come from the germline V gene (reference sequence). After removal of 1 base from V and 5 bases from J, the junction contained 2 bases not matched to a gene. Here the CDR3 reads CSARVDRDEQYF. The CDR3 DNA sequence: TGCAGTGCTAGAGTAGACAGGGACGAGCAGTACTTC.

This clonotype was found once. The DNA for the CDR3 is TGTGCCAGCAGTTTACTGACTAGCGGCAATGAGCAGTTCTTC. Its translation is CASSLLTSGNEQFF. V and J are TRBV12-3 or TRBV12-4 and TRBJ2-1, with 9 bases matching TRBD2. The CDR3 extends over 14 amino acids. The V and J ends lost 2 bases and 6 bases, in that order; junction bases with no gene match: 2.

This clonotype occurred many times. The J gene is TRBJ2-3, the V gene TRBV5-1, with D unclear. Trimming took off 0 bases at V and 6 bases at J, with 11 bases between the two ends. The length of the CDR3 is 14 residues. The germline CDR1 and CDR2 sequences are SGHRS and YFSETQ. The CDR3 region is CASSLAIAQDTQYF. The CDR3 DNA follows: TGCGCCAGCAGCTTGGCCATCGCTCAGGATACGCAGTATTTT.

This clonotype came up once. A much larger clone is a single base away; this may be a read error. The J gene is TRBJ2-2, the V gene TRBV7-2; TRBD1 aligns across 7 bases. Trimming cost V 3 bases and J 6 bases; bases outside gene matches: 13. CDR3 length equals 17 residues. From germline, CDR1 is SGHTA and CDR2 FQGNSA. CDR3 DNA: TGTGCCAGCAGCTTGAGGACAGGCGGAACTTACGCCGGGGAGCTGTTTTTT. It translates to CASSLRTGGTYAGELFF.

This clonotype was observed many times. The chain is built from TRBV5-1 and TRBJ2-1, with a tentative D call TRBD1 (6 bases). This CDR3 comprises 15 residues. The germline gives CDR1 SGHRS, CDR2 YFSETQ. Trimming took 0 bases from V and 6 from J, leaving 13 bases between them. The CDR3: CASSLEQGGTNEQFF. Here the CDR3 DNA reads TGCGCCAGCAGCTTGGAACAGGGTGGGACCAATGAGCAGTTCTTC.

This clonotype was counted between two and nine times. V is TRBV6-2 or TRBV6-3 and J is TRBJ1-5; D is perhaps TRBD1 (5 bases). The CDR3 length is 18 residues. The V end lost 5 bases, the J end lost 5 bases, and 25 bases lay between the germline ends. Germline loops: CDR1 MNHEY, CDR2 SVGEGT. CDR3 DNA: TGTGCCAGCAGTAGCCTGGCGCTTAGGAGGGGTAGGGATCAGCCCCAGCATTTT. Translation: CASSSLALRRGRDQPQHF.

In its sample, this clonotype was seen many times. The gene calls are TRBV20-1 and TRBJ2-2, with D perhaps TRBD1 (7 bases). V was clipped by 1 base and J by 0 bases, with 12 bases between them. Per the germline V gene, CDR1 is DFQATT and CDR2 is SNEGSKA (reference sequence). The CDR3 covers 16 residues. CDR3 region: CSARGRGAANTGELFF. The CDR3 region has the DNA TGCAGTGCTAGAGGCAGGGGGGCCGCGAACACCGGGGAGCTGTTTTTT.

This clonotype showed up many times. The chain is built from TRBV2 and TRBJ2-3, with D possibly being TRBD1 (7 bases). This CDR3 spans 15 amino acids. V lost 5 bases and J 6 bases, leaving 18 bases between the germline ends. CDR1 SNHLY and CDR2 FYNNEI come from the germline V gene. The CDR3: CASSSQGTFGDTQYF. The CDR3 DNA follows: TGTGCCAGCAGTTCACAGGGGACTTTCGGGGATACGCAGTATTTT.